The clone carrying this T cell receptor beta chain has just a few counts. The record originates from a study of glioma-infiltrating T cells after dendritic cell vaccination. The CDR3 extends over 14 amino acids. Looked up from germline, CDR1 is MNHEY and CDR2 is SMNVEV (reference sequence). J gave up 7 bases and V 6 bases, and 9 bases lay outside the gene matches. Here immunoSEQ multiplex PCR was the method, and the copy in TCRdb shows in-frame clones only, minus some. Of roughly 38,000 clones listed, approximately 84% are singletons. Source: blood, taken before dendritic cell vaccination. The rearrangement uses TRBV27 and TRBJ1-5; 7 nucleotides align to TRBD1. The receptor was derived from a human donor with glioblastoma. CDR3 protein: CASSRDSLAQPQHF. Written as DNA, the CDR3 is TGTGCCAGCAGCCGGGACAGCCTCGCCCAGCCCCAGCATTTT.